This TCR beta chain came from a study of blood T cell repertoires in COVID-19. About the research overall: T cells, B-cell-depleted T cells, or PBMCs supplied cDNA or gDNA.

The CDR3 totals 15 residues. Germline V lookup: CDR1 SGHTA, CDR2 FQGNSA. V was pared by 5 bases and J by 4 bases, with 9 bases of the junction left unmatched. As handled by the study authors: Reference gene primer amplification gave estimated nucleated cell counts. The assay was immunoSEQ multiplex PCR, and TCRdb's table has in-frame clones only and misses some. The D gene and trimming were derived from the DNA, and the V and J assignments and clone size from that table. The table has 200,000 to 300,000 clones, approximately 86% seen once; the top ten hold approximately 0.7%. This receptor was obtained from a human donor in a cohort sampled during active COVID-19. The source material was peripheral blood. The chain carries TRBV7-2 and TRBJ1-2, with 8 nucleotides matching TRBD1. CDR3 nucleotides: TGTGCCAGCAGCCCGACAGGGGTTATCACCTATGGCTACACCTTC. It encodes CASSPTGVITYGYTF.